One sample yielded the 24 T cell receptor beta chains listed below, sequenced in a study of beta chain features in type 1 diabetes. The study reverse transcribed the entire isolated RNA, so it sequenced expressed TCRB transcripts. Repertoires were generated with immunoSEQ multiplex PCR, while TCRdb's copy carries only in-frame clones and drops some. Of 150,000 or so clones in the sample, around 8.7% were seen once. Sequenced material: central memory CD4+ T cells from blood. The source is a man aged 18 to 30 in good health.

V and J are TRBV15 and TRBJ2-3, with D perhaps TRBD2 (5 bases). Germline CDR1 LNHNV, CDR2 YYDKDF (reference sequence). The CDR3 runs 13 residues. The V gene lost 4 bases and the J gene lost 4 bases, with 9 bases spanning the gap. As DNA, the CDR3 is TGTGCCACCAGCATCGGGGTCCCAGATACGCAGTATTTT. Translated, it gives CATSIGVPDTQYF. The variable domain in full, completed from reference TRBV15 and TRBJ2-3, reads DAMVIQNPRYQVTQFGKPVTLSCSQTLNHNVMYWYQQKSSQAPKLLFHYYDKDFNNEADTPDNFQSRRPNTSFCFLDIRSPGLGDTAMYLCATSIGVPDTQYFGPGTRLTVL.

This clone appeared a few times. The J gene is TRBJ1-2, the V gene TRBV30; 8 bases match TRBD1. Losses at the gene ends were 6 bases for V and 2 bases for J; bases not matched to a gene: 2. The CDR3 extends over 12 amino acids. In germline, CDR1 is GTSNPN, CDR2 SVGIG (reference sequence). CDR3 loop: CACRQGNYGYTF. CDR3 nucleotides: TGTGCCTGCCGACAGGGGAACTATGGCTACACCTTC. Filled out from reference TRBV30 and TRBJ1-2, the complete variable domain reads SQTIHQWPATLVQPVGSPLSLECTVEGTSNPNLYWYRQAAGRGLQLLFYSVGIGQISSEVPQNLSASRPQDRQFILSSKKLLLSDSGFYLCACRQGNYGYTFGSGTRLTVV.

The table lists this clone with a few counts. The V call is TRBV18, the J call TRBJ2-2; maybe TRBD1 (6 bases). V shed 5 bases and J shed 2 bases, with 12 bases lying between them. The CDR3 loop spans 15 amino acids. CDR1 is KGHSH and CDR2 is LQKENI in the germline V gene. CDR3 sequence reads: CASSAPDRNTGELFF. The DNA for the CDR3 is TGTGCCAGCTCAGCCCCGGACAGAAACACCGGGGAGCTGTTTTTT.

The rearrangement uses TRBV21-1 and TRBJ2-7; the D call TRBD2 from the table was never checked on the DNA. TRBV21-1 corresponds to a pseudogene. CDR3 length equals 15 residues. CDR3 sequence: CASSKVETEIYEQYF. The CDR3 nucleotides read TGTGCCAGCAGCAAAGTGGAGACCGAAATCTACGAGCAGTACTTC.

The rearrangement uses TRBV2 and TRBJ2-7; D might be TRBD1 (5 bases). The germline gives CDR1 SNHLY, CDR2 FYNNEI. CDR3 length equals 13 residues. Trimming removed 9 bases from V and 5 bases from J, with 17 bases in between. The CDR3: CASRSGNFHEQYF. Here the CDR3 DNA reads TGTGCCAGTAGATCAGGGAATTTCCACGAGCAGTACTTC.

The CDR3 reads CASRAGGSYEQYF. CDR3 coding DNA: TGTGCCAGTAGGGCGGGGGGCTCCTACGAGCAGTACTTC. The J gene is TRBJ2-7, the V gene TRBV19; 8 bases are a match to TRBD2. The germline V gene encodes CDR1 LNHDA and CDR2 SQIVND (reference sequence). The trim removed 6 bases at V and 0 bases at J, leaving 1 base unmatched. There are 13 residues in the CDR3.

This clone was picked up many times. The V call is TRBV30, the J call TRBJ1-5; D possibly corresponds to TRBD1 (5 bases). Germline loops: CDR1 GTSNPN, CDR2 SVGIG (reference sequence). The CDR3 covers 14 residues. Trimming cost V 1 base and J 7 bases, with 14 bases left between them. CDR3 in DNA: TGTGCCTGGAGTGCGGGACTGGGGGACCAGCCCCAGCATTTT. Translation gives CAWSAGLGDQPQHF.

This clone appeared a few times. V usage is TRBV7-2 and J usage is TRBJ2-1, with 11 bases lining up with TRBD2. With V trimmed by 4 bases and J by 6 bases, 5 bases remained unmatched. This CDR3 is built from 15 residues. The germline CDR1 and CDR2 sequences are SGHTA and FQGNSA. The CDR3 protein is CASSSRTSGFNEQFF. CDR3 DNA: TGTGCCAGCAGCTCTCGGACTAGCGGGTTCAATGAGCAGTTCTTC.

This clone was counted only a few times. The V call is TRBV5-4, the J call TRBJ2-3; TRBD1 matches 7 bases. Germline CDR1 and CDR2: SGHNT and YYREEE (reference sequence). J was trimmed by 1 base and V by 4 bases; bases with no gene match: 9. The CDR3 sequence is 16 residues long. The CDR3 reads CASSPDRGQRTDTQYF. The CDR3 DNA follows: TGTGCCAGCAGCCCCGACCGGGGACAGCGCACAGATACGCAGTATTTT. Looking up the rest from reference TRBV5-4 and TRBJ2-3 gives the full variable domain: ETGVTQSPTHLIKTRGQQVTLRCSSQSGHNTVSWYQQALGQGPQFIFQYYREEENGRGNFPPRFSGLQFPNYSSELNVNALELDDSALYLCASSPDRGQRTDTQYFGPGTRLTVL.

The chain couples TRBV7-8 to TRBJ1-2; D remains ambiguous. Trimming shortened V by 5 bases and J by 0 bases, and 7 bases separated the two germline ends. Germline lookup yields CDR1 SGHVS and CDR2 FQNEAQ. This CDR3 has 13 residues. CDR3 bases: TGTGCCAGCAGCGTAAAATCTAACTATGGCTACACCTTC. It codes for CASSVKSNYGYTF. Variable domain in full (rest from reference TRBV7-8 and TRBJ1-2): GAGVSQSPRYKVAKRGQDVALRCDPISGHVSLFWYQQALGQGPEFLTYFQNEAQLDKSGLPSDRFFAERPEGSVSTLKIQRTQQEDSAVYLCASSVKSNYGYTFGSGTRLTVV.

In its sample, this clone was seen once. The chain has TRBV18 and TRBJ1-5; D gene unclear. CDR3 size: 15 residues. The germline V and J ends were trimmed by 3 bases and 10 bases, with 19 bases remaining between them. Germline V gene sequence: CDR1 KGHSH, CDR2 LQKENI. The CDR3 nucleotides read TGTGCCAGCTCACCCCAGGTGAGTCGGGGAGAACCCCAGCATTTT. Protein sequence: CASSPQVSRGEPQHF.

This clone was detected a few times. This chain uses TRBV5-4 with TRBJ2-5, with 8 nucleotides matching TRBD2. J gave up 4 bases and V 1 base, and 6 bases lay outside the gene matches. This CDR3 has 15 amino acids. The germline V gene encodes CDR1 SGHNT and CDR2 YYREEE (reference sequence). The CDR3 coding sequence is TGTGCCAGCAGCTTGTCCGCGGGGGGTCGAGAGACCCAGTACTTC. This translates into CASSLSAGGRETQYF.

This clone was found a few times. V usage is TRBV20-1 and J usage is TRBJ2-7; D not resolved. The CDR3 is 11 residues long. Germline lookup yields CDR1 DFQATT and CDR2 SNEGSKA (reference sequence). V lost 6 bases and J lost 6, with 12 bases in between. CDR3 protein: CSATPRVEQYF. For the CDR3, the DNA is TGCAGTGCCACTCCCCGGGTCGAGCAGTACTTC.

This chain links TRBV28 with TRBJ1-2, with TRBD1 identical over 12 bases. Trimming cost V 3 bases and J 8 bases; bases outside gene matches: 7. Germline V gene lookup returns CDR1 MDHEN and CDR2 SYDVKM. The CDR3 covers 15 residues. The CDR3 reads CASSFSGQGARGYTF. DNA for the CDR3: TGTGCCAGCAGTTTTTCGGGACAGGGGGCTCGAGGCTACACCTTC.

This rearrangement joins TRBV2 to TRBJ1-5; D is unclear. V was cut by 5 bases and J by 9 bases, with 11 bases left in between. The CDR3 runs 12 residues. The germline gives CDR1 SNHLY, CDR2 FYNNEI. CDR3 sequence: CASSPLNSPQHF. The DNA of the CDR3 is TGTGCCAGCAGTCCACTTAATTCGCCCCAGCATTTT.

The chain is built from TRBV11-3 and TRBJ2-3; 7 bases are a match to TRBD2. The trim removed 5 bases at V and 7 bases at J, leaving 9 bases unmatched. Germline assignment: CDR1 SGHNT and CDR2 YENEEA. This CDR3 has 14 residues. The CDR3 nucleotides read TGTGCCAGCAGCCGGGGGGTCGAAGGATATACGCAGTATTTT. Translating gives CASSRGVEGYTQYF.

The chain links TRBV19 to TRBJ2-5, with D perhaps TRBD1 (5 bases). From germline, CDR1 is LNHDA and CDR2 SQIVND (reference sequence). CDR3 length equals 15 residues. V lost 3 bases and J 1 base, leaving 12 bases between the germline ends. The CDR3 spells CASSMSQGAQETQYF. Here the CDR3 DNA reads TGTGCCAGTAGTATGAGCCAGGGCGCCCAAGAGACCCAGTACTTC.

Many counts were recorded for this clone. The chain uses TRBV13 and TRBJ2-1, with TRBD2 identical over 12 bases. The CDR3 spans 16 residues. Germline V gives CDR1 PRHDT, CDR2 FYEKMQ (reference sequence). With V trimmed by 2 bases and J by 4 bases, 3 bases remained unmatched. The DNA of the CDR3 is TGTGCCAGCAGCTTACGGCTAGCGGGGGGGTACAATGAGCAGTTCTTC. It is translated as CASSLRLAGGYNEQFF. The full variable domain, in which reference TRBV13 and TRBJ2-1 provide the parts outside the CDR3, is AAGVIQSPRHLIKEKRETATLKCYPIPRHDTVYWYQQGPGQDPQFLISFYEKMQSDKGSIPDRFSAQQFSDYHSELNMSSLELGDSALYFCASSLRLAGGYNEQFFGPGTRLTVL.

This clone was picked up a small number of times. The junction shows a germline mismatch at one end, possibly a read error. The chain has TRBV4-3 and TRBJ1-5, with 12 bases aligning to TRBD1. The CDR3 totals 15 residues. CDR1 LGHNA and CDR2 YSLEER come from the germline V gene. The CDR3, as DNA: TGCGCCAGCAGTCCCGGGACAGGGGGCAACCAGCCCCAGCATTTT. It codes for CASSPGTGGNQPQHF.

Only a few counts were recorded for this clone. The rearrangement links TRBV7-2 to TRBJ1-1, with D maybe TRBD1 (5 bases). Trimming left V 1 base short and J 10 bases short, with 10 bases between. This CDR3 region has 12 residues. CDR1 and CDR2 (germline): SGHTA, FQGNSA. CDR3 in amino acids: CASSLVQGGAFF. The DNA for the CDR3 is TGTGCCAGCAGCTTAGTGCAGGGTGGAGCTTTCTTT.

Comment on this clone: Sequence at one end of the junction differs from germline and may be a read error. V gene TRBV5-8 combines with J gene TRBJ2-7; D may be TRBD1 (5 bases). The germline V gene has CDR1 SGHTS and CDR2 YDEGEE. The CDR3 is 15 amino acids. CDR3 amino acids: CASSSRSSNRFPGSF. Here the CDR3 DNA reads TGTGCCAGCAGCTCGCGATCCAGCAACAGGTTCCCCGGTAGCTTC.

This clone was seen only a few times. The chain has TRBV7-2 and TRBJ1-2, with D uncertain. V dropped 7 bases and J dropped 4 bases, with 16 bases sitting between them. The CDR3 covers 14 residues. Germline CDR1 and CDR2: SGHTA and FQGNSA. CDR3 in DNA: TGTGCCAGCACCTCGTCGCAGTTGGTCTATGGCTACACCTTC. It specifies CASTSSQLVYGYTF.

At least ten counts were recorded for this clone. This chain joins TRBV5-6 and TRBJ1-4; 9 nucleotides line up with TRBD1. Germline V gives CDR1 SGHDT, CDR2 YYEEEE. J lost 5 bases, V lost 2 bases, and 1 base had no gene match. The CDR3 runs 14 residues. CDR3 region: CASSFGQGNEKLFF. CDR3 bases: TGTGCCAGCAGCTTCGGACAGGGGAATGAAAAACTGTTTTTT.

The V gene is TRBV18, the J gene TRBJ2-1; 10 bases line up with TRBD2. Trimming cost V 1 base and J 7 bases; bases outside gene matches: 4. The CDR3 spans 15 residues. Germline CDR1 KGHSH, CDR2 LQKENI. The CDR3 DNA reads TGTGCCAGCTCACCACGAGCGGGGGGGTTGAATGAGCAGTTCTTC. It encodes CASSPRAGGLNEQFF.